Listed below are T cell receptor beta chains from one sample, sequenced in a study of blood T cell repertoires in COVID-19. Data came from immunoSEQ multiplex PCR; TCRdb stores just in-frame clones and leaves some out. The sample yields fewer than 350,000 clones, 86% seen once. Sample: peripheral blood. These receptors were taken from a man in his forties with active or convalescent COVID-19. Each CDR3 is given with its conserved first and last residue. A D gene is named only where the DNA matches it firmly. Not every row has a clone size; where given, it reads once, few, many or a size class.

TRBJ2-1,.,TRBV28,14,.,TGTGCCAGCAGTTTATCGACAGTTTACAATGAGCAGTTCTTC,CASSLSTVYNEQFF
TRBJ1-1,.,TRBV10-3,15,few,TGTGCCATCAGTTTAACGGACAGACGGGACACTGAAGCTTTCTTT,CAISLTDRRDTEAFF
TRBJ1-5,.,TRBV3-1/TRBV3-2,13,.,TGTGCCAGCAGCCAAGGAGGGAATCAGCCCCAGCATTTT,CASSQGGNQPQHF
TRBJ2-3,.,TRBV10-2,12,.,TGCGCCAGCAGTGAAGCGGGCGATACGCAGTATTTT,CASSEAGDTQYF
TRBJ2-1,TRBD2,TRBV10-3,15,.,TGTGCCATCAGGGGGGGGGATTTCACAGACAATGAGCAGTTCTTC,CAIRGGDFTDNEQFF
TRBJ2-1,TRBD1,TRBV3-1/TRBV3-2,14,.,TGTGCCAGCAGCCAAAGGGACAGATGGGATGAGCAGTTCTTC,CASSQRDRWDEQFF
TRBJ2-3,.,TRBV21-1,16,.,TGTGCCAGCAGCGTTCGTAAGGGGGACACCACAGATACGCAGTATTTT,CASSVRKGDTTDTQYF
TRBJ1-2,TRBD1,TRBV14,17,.,TGTGCCAGCAGCCAAAATTGGACAGGGTATACCTATCATGGCTACACCTTC,CASSQNWTGYTYHGYTF
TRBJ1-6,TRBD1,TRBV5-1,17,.,TGCGCCAGCAGCTTGGCCGACAGGGGGGTTCGTAATTCACCCCTCCACTTT,CASSLADRGVRNSPLHF
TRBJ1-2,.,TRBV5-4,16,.,TGTGCCAGCAGCGGAGGCGACACAGGGTTGGGCTATGGCTACACCTTC,CASSGGDTGLGYGYTF
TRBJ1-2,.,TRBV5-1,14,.,TGCGCCAGCAGCCCGCGGGGTGGGACGATCGGCTACACCTTC,CASSPRGGTIGYTF
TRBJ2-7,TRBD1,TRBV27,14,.,TGTGCCAGCAGCCGACAGGGGGCTAACTACGAGCAGTACTTC,CASSRQGANYEQYF
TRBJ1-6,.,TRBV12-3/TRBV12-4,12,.,TGTGCCAGCAGTAAAAGCGGGACCGCCCTCCACTTT,CASSKSGTALHF
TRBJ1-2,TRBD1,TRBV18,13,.,TGTGCCAGCTCACGTCAGGGGGAGTATGGCTACACCTTC,CASSRQGEYGYTF
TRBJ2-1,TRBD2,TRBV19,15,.,TGTGCCAGTAGTATGTTCGGGACTAGTTTCAATGAGCAGTTCTTC,CASSMFGTSFNEQFF
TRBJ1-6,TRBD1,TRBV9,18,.,TGTGCCAGCAGCGCCCAGCCTCAGGGGGCAGATTTTAATTCACCCCTCCACTTT,CASSAQPQGADFNSPLHF
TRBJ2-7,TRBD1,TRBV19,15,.,TGTGCCAGTAGTATAGGGTCAGGGGGAACCTACGAGCAGTACTTC,CASSIGSGGTYEQYF
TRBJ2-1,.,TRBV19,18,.,TGTGCCAGTACCCCGGGCGGGTTCGCCGCCGGGGCCTACAATGAGCAGTTCTTC,CASTPGGFAAGAYNEQFF
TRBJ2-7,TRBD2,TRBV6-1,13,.,TGTGCCAGCAGTGAAAGAGTAGCGGGCGAGCAGTACTTC,CASSERVAGEQYF
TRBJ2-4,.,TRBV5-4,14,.,TGTGCCAGCAGCTCAGGGGAGATAGGAAACATTCAGTACTTC,CASSSGEIGNIQYF
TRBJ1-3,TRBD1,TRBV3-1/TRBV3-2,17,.,TGTGCCAGCAGCCAAAGGGGACTGACAGGGTCTGGAAACACCATATATTTT,CASSQRGLTGSGNTIYF
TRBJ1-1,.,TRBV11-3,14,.,TGTGCCAGCAGCGAACCAATACCAGGGGCTGAAGCTTTCTTT,CASSEPIPGAEAFF
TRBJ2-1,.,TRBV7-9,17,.,TGTGCCAGCAGCTTAAATCCCACTCGAAGCTCCTACAATGAGCAGTTCTTC,CASSLNPTRSSYNEQFF
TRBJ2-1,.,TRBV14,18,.,TGTGCCAGCAGCCTCAGAACAGGGTCCAGGTCGGTCTACAATGAGCAGTTCTTC,CASSLRTGSRSVYNEQFF
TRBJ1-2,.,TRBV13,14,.,TGTGCCAGCAGCCCCCGGGAGGGTCCCCGTGGCTACACCTTC,CASSPREGPRGYTF
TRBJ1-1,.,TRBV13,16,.,TGTGCCAGCAGCTTTTCAATGGAGCGGCCGCAAGAGTCGGCTTTCTTT,CASSFSMERPQESAFF
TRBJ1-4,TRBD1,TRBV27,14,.,TGTGCCAGCAGCCTGGACAGGCTGGGTAAAAAACTGTTTTTT,CASSLDRLGKKLFF
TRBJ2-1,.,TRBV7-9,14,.,TGTGCCAGCAGCTTAGGGACAGTAAGTGATGAGCAGTTCTTC,CASSLGTVSDEQFF
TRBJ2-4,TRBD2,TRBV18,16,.,TGTGCCAGCTCACAGACTAGCGGGAAGCTAACGAACATTCAGTACTTC,CASSQTSGKLTNIQYF
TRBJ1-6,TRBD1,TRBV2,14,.,TGTGCCAGCAGAGGAGAGACAGGGAATTCACCCCTCCACTTT,CASRGETGNSPLHF
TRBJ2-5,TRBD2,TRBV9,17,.,TGTGCCAGCAGCAGTCCAGTGCGTAGCGGGGCTGAAGAGACCCAGTACTTC,CASSSPVRSGAEETQYF
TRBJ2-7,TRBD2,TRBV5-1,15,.,TGCGCCAGCAGCCGACTAGCGGGGACATCCTACGAGCAGTACTTC,CASSRLAGTSYEQYF
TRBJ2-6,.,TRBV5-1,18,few,TGCGCCAGCAGCTTGGAAGCCGCATACCTCTCTGGGGCCAACGTCCTGACTTTC,CASSLEAAYLSGANVLTF
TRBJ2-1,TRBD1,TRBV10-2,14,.,TGCGCCAGTTTACCGGGACAGGGCTACAATGAGCAGTTCTTC,CASLPGQGYNEQFF
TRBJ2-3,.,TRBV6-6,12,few,TGTGCCAGCAGTTCCATGTTAGATACGCAGTATTTT,CASSSMLDTQYF
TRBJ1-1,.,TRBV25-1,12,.,TGTGCCAGCAGAGGGACACAGGGCCAAGCTTTCTTT,CASRGTQGQAFF
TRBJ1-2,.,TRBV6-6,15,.,TGTGCCAGCACCCGGGGGGACTCATCGCAGGGTGGCTACACCTTC,CASTRGDSSQGGYTF
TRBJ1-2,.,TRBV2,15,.,TGTGCCAGCAGTGAACTACAGGGAACAAACTATGGCTACACCTTC,CASSELQGTNYGYTF
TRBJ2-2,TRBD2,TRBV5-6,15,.,TGTGCCAGCAGCTTGGCTTTACTAGCGACCGGGGAGCTGTTTTTT,CASSLALLATGELFF
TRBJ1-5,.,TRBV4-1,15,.,TGCGCCAGCAGCCCCCGGGACAATAGCAATCAGCCCCAGCATTTT,CASSPRDNSNQPQHF
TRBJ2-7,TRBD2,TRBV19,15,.,TGTGCCAGTAGTATAGGCAGCGGGGGAGGCTACGAGCAGTACTTC,CASSIGSGGGYEQYF
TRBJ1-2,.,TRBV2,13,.,TGTGCCAGCAGTGAAGCCGGGGTAGGTGGCTACACCTTC,CASSEAGVGGYTF
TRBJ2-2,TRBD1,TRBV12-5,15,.,TGTGCTAGTGGTTTCCGACAGGGTTACGCCGGGGAGCTGTTTTTT,CASGFRQGYAGELFF
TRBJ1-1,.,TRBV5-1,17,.,TGCGCCAGCAGCTTGGAAGGTAGGGGTAGGATGAACACTGAAGCTTTCTTT,CASSLEGRGRMNTEAFF
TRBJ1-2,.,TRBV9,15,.,TGTGCCAGCAGCACCAGCAGGGTCAGGGAGGCTGGCTACACCTTC,CASSTSRVREAGYTF